This T cell receptor beta chain is drawn from a study of T cell responses to AZD1222 COVID-19 vaccine. V gave up 1 base and J gave up 7 bases, with 11 bases separating them. The CDR3 is made up of 14 amino acids. The germline CDR1 and CDR2 sequences are GTSNPN and SVGIG (reference sequence). Clones were read by immunoSEQ multiplex PCR, and TCRdb kept only the in-frame ones, dropping some. Among 160,000 or so clones, around 89% were seen once, and the ten largest hold more than 4%. This sequence was found in an adult who received the AZD1222 COVID-19 vaccine. J is TRBJ1-6 and V is TRBV30; the D gene is possibly TRBD1 (5 bases). The sample in question was peripheral blood, obtained 28 days after the second AZD1222 dose. CDR3 residues: CAWSAGPVNSPLHF. The CDR3, as DNA: TGTGCCTGGAGTGCGGGACCGGTGAATTCACCCCTCCACTTT.